This TCR beta chain is drawn from a study of T cell responses to AZD1222 COVID-19 vaccine. About the study: Second-dose schedules of about 4 or about 12 weeks were combined.

Clones were sequenced by immunoSEQ multiplex PCR, and TCRdb holds only the in-frame ones, with some missing. Of roughly 100,000 clones in the sample, 91% were seen once. Germline V gene data show CDR1 as SGHVS and CDR2 as FNYEAQ. The CDR3 covers 16 residues. After removal of 2 bases from V and 5 bases from J, the junction contained 5 bases not matched to a gene. Study-wide findings and caveats: It was only five to seven AZD1222 recipients who were seropositive at baseline. Females outnumbered males among donors, who were mostly white British; clonal diversity was possibly underestimated.

For this clone: Its antigen is not identified.

The TCR sequence derives from an adult in good health. This specimen consisted of peripheral blood, obtained on day 0 of AZD1222 vaccination. The chain couples TRBV7-6 to TRBJ2-7; 14 bases match TRBD2. The CDR3 here is CASSLFGLAGGNEQYF. The CDR3 nucleotides read TGTGCCAGCAGCTTATTCGGACTAGCGGGAGGAAACGAGCAGTACTTC.